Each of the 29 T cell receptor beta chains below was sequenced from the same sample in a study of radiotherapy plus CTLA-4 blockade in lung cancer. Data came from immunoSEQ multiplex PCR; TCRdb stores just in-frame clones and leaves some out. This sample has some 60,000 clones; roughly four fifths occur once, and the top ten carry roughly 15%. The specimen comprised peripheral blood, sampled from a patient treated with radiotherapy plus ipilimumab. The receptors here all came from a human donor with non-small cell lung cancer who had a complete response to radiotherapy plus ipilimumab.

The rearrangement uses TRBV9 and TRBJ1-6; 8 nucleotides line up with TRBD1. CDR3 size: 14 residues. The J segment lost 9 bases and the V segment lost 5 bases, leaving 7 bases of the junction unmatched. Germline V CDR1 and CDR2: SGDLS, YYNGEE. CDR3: CASSDRGSGSPLHF. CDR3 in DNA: TGTGCCAGCAGTGACAGGGGTTCGGGTTCACCCCTCCACTTT.

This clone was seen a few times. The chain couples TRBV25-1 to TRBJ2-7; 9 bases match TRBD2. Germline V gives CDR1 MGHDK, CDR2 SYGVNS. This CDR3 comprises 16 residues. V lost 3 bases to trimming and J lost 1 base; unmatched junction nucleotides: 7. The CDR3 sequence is CASSDGGGAGSYEQYF. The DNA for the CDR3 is TGTGCCAGCAGTGACGGCGGGGGGGCGGGGTCCTACGAGCAGTACTTC.

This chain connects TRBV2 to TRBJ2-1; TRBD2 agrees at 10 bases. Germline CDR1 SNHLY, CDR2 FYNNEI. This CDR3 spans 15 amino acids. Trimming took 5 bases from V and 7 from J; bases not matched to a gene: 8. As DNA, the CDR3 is TGTGCCAGCAGTTCCCTAGCGGGAGTACAAAATGAGCAGTTCTTC. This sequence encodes CASSSLAGVQNEQFF.

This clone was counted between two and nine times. The CDR3 DNA sequence: TGCGCCAGCAGCCAAGTCATAAGGGGCTCTATGAACACTGAAGCTTTCTTT. The encoded protein is CASSQVIRGSMNTEAFF. The chain recombines TRBV4-1 with TRBJ1-1; D is possibly TRBD1 (5 bases). CDR1 is MGHRA, CDR2 YSYEKL, per germline. V was trimmed by 1 base and J by 0 bases, leaving 15 bases between them. This CDR3 region has 17 residues.

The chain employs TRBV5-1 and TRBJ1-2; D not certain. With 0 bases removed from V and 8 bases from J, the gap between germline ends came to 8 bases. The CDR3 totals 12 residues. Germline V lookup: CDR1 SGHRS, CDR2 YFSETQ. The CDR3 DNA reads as TGCGCCAGCAGCTTGGGTGAGGAGGGCTACACCTTC. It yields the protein CASSLGEEGYTF.

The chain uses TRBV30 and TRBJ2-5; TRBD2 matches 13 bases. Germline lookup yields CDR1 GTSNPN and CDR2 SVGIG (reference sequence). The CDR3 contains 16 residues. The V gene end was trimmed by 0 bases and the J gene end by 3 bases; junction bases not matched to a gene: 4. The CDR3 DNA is TGTGCCTGGAGTGTACAACTAGCGGGGGGGAAAGAGACCCAGTACTTC. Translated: CAWSVQLAGGKETQYF.

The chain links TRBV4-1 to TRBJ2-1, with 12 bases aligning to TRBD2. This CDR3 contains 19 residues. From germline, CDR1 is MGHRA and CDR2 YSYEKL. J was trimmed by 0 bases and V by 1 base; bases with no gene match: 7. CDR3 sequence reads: CASSQAGTSGPSSYNEQFF. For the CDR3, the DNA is TGCGCCAGCAGCCAAGCTGGGACTAGCGGGCCCAGCTCCTACAATGAGCAGTTCTTC.

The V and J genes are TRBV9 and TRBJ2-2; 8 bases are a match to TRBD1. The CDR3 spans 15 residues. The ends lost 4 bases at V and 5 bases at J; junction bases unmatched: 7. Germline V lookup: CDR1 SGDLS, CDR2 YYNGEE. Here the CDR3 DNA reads TGTGCCAGCAGCCATCGACAGGGGAGTACCGGGGAGCTGTTTTTT. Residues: CASSHRQGSTGELFF. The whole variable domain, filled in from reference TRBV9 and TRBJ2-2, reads DSGVTQTPKHLITATGQRVTLRCSPRSGDLSVYWYQQSLDQGLQFLIQYYNGEERAKGNILERFSAQQFPDLHSELNLSSLELGDSALYFCASSHRQGSTGELFFGEGSRLTVL.

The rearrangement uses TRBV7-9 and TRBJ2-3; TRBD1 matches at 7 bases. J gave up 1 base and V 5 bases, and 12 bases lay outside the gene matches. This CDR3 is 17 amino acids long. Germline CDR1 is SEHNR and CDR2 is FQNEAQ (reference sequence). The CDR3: CASSQGVTATRTDTQYF. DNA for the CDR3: TGTGCCAGCAGCCAGGGGGTGACCGCGACCCGCACAGATACGCAGTATTTT.

The CDR3 nucleotides read TGTGCCGTAGGGGACAGTCCCTTTCCCTACGAGCAGTACGTC. This codes for CAVGDSPFPYEQYV. The rearrangement joins TRBV19 to TRBJ2-7; 7 nucleotides agree with TRBD1. CDR1 and CDR2 from the germline V gene are LNHDA and SQIVND (reference sequence). The V segment lost 11 bases and the J segment 2 bases; nucleotides outside the gene matches: 12. CDR3 length: 14 residues.

The CDR3 loop is CASSRDRGDSPLHF. CDR3 nucleotide sequence: TGCGCCAGCAGTAGGGACAGGGGAGATTCACCCCTCCACTTT. The J gene is TRBJ1-6, the V gene TRBV4-3, with 10 bases fitting TRBD1. The germline V gene encodes CDR1 LGHNA and CDR2 YSLEER. There are 14 residues in the CDR3. V was pared by 6 bases and J by 8 bases, with 4 bases of the junction left unmatched.

The CDR3 DNA sequence: TGTGCCAGCAGCGTAGATTCGCGGACAGGCCCCTCATTTACTGGAAACACCATATATTTT. Encoded protein: CASSVDSRTGPSFTGNTIYF. The V gene is TRBV9, the J gene TRBJ1-3; TRBD1 matches at 7 bases. With V trimmed by 0 bases and J by 2 bases, 17 bases remained unmatched. The CDR3 spans 20 residues. Germline-derived CDR1 and CDR2 are SGDLS and YYNGEE.

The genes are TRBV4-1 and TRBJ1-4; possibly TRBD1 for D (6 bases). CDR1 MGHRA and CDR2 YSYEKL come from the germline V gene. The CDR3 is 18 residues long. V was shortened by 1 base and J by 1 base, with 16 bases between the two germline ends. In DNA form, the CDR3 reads TGCGCCAGCAGCCAAGGGGGGGGGCGCGGACTAACTAATGAAAAACTGTTTTTT. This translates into CASSQGGGRGLTNEKLFF.

The CDR3 DNA sequence: TGTGCCAGCAGCTTGGACACGTATTTCCCAAACATTCAGTACTTC. It encodes CASSLDTYFPNIQYF. The rearrangement joins TRBV5-6 to TRBJ2-4, with D unclear. This CDR3 is built from 15 residues. Trimming left V 0 bases short and J 6 bases short, with 13 bases between. Germline V gene lookup returns CDR1 SGHDT and CDR2 YYEEEE.

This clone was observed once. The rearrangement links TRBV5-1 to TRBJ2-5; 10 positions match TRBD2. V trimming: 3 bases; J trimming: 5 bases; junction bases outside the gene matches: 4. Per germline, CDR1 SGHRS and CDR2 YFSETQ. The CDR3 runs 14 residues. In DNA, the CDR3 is TGCGCCAGCAGCTCGAGCGGGGGGGGCGAGACCCAGTACTTC. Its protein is CASSSSGGGETQYF.

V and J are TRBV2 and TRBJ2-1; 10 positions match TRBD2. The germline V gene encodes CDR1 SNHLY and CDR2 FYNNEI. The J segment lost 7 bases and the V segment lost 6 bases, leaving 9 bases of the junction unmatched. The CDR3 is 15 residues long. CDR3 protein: CASRGPSGSGNEQFF. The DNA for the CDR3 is TGTGCCAGCAGGGGCCCTAGCGGGAGTGGAAATGAGCAGTTCTTC.

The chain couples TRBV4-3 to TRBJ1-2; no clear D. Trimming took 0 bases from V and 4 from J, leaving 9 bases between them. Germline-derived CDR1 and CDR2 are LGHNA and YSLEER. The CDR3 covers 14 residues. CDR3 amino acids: CASSQDVVSYGYTF. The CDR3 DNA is TGCGCCAGCAGCCAAGACGTCGTGAGCTATGGCTACACCTTC.

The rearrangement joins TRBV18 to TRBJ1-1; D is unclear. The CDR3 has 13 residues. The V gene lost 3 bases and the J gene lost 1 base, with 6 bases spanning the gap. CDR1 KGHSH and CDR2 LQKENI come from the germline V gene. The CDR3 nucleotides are TGTGCCAGCTCACCCGGGTCGAACACTGAAGCTTTCTTT. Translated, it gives CASSPGSNTEAFF.

The CDR3 spells CASSRGVNSNYGYTF. CDR3 nucleotides: TGTGCCAGTAGTAGGGGGGTAAACTCCAACTATGGCTACACCTTC. The chain carries TRBV19 and TRBJ1-2; TRBD1 is a possible D gene (5 bases). Germline CDR1 and CDR2: LNHDA and SQIVND (reference sequence). This CDR3 contains 15 residues. V was trimmed by 4 bases and J by 2 bases, leaving 14 bases between them.

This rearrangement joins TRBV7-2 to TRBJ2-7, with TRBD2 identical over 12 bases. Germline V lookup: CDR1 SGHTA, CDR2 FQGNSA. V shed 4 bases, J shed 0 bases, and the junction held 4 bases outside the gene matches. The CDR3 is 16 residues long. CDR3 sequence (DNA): TGTGCCAGCAGCTCCCCTAGCGGGGGGGCCTCCTACGAGCAGTACTTC. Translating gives CASSSPSGGASYEQYF.

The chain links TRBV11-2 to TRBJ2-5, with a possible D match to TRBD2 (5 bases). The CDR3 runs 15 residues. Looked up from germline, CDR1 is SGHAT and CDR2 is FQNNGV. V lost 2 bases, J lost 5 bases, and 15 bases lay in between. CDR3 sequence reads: CASSLRGGLLETQYF. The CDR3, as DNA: TGTGCCAGCAGCTTACGCGGCGGGCTCCTGGAGACCCAGTACTTC.

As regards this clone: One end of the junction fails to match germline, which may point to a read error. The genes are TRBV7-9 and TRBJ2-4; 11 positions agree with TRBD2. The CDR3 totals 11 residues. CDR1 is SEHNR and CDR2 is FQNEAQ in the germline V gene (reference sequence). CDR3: CASSPGLAGVF. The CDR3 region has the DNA TGTGCCAGCAGCCCCGGACTAGCGGGTGTCTTC.

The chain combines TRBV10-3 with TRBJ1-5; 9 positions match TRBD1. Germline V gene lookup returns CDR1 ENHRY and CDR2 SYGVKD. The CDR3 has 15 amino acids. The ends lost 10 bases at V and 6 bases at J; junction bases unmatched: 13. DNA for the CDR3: TGTGCCACCCAACCCGGGACAGGGCTCGCTCAGCCCCAGCATTTT. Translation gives CATQPGTGLAQPQHF.

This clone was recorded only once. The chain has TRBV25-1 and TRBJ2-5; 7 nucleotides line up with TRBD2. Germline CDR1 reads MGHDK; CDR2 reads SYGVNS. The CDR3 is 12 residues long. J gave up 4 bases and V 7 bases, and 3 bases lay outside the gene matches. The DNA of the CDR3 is TGTGCCAGCAAATCGGGGGGAGAGACCCAGTACTTC. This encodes CASKSGGETQYF. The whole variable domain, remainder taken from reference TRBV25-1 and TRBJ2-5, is EADIYQTPRYLVIGTGKKITLECSQTMGHDKMYWYQQDPGMELHLIHYSYGVNSTEKGDLSSESTVSRIRTEHFPLTLESARPSHTSQYLCASKSGGETQYFGPGTRLLVL.

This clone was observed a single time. The CDR3 DNA reads as TGTGCCAGCAGCCCGCCTGGCGGGAGGGTCACAGATACGCAGTATTTT. Translation: CASSPPGGRVTDTQYF. The chain is built from TRBV7-2 and TRBJ2-3; 9 nucleotides match TRBD2. Germline CDR1 and CDR2: SGHTA and FQGNSA. Germline trimming cut 5 bases from V and 2 bases from J; bases unmatched to any gene: 8. The CDR3 length is 16 residues.

The CDR3 sequence is CASSDWGGSYEQYF. In DNA form, the CDR3 reads TGCGCCAGCAGTGACTGGGGGGGCTCCTACGAGCAGTACTTC. The genes are TRBV10-2 and TRBJ2-7; 7 nucleotides agree with TRBD2. Per the germline V gene, CDR1 is WSHSY and CDR2 is SAAADI. The CDR3 consists of 14 residues. The trim removed 3 bases at V and 0 bases at J, leaving 2 bases unmatched.

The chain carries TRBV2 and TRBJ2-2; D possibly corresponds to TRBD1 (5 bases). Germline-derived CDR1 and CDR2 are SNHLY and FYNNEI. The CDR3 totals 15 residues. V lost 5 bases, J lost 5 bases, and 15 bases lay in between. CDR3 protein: CASSNSGFRTGELFF. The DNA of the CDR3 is TGTGCCAGCAGTAACTCAGGGTTCCGGACCGGGGAGCTGTTTTTT.

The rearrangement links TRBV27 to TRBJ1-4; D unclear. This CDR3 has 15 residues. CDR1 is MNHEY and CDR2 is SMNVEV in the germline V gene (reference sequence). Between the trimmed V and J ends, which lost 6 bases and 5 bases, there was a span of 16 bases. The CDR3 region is CASRLSPVENEKLFF. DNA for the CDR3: TGTGCCAGCAGACTCTCCCCGGTCGAAAATGAAAAACTGTTTTTT.

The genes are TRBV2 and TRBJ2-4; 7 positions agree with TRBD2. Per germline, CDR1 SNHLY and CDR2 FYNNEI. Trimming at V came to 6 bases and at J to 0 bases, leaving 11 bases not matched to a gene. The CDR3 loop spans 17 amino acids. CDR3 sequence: CASRVTGTTLAKNIQYF. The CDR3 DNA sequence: TGTGCCAGCAGAGTAACCGGGACTACCTTAGCCAAAAACATTCAGTACTTC.